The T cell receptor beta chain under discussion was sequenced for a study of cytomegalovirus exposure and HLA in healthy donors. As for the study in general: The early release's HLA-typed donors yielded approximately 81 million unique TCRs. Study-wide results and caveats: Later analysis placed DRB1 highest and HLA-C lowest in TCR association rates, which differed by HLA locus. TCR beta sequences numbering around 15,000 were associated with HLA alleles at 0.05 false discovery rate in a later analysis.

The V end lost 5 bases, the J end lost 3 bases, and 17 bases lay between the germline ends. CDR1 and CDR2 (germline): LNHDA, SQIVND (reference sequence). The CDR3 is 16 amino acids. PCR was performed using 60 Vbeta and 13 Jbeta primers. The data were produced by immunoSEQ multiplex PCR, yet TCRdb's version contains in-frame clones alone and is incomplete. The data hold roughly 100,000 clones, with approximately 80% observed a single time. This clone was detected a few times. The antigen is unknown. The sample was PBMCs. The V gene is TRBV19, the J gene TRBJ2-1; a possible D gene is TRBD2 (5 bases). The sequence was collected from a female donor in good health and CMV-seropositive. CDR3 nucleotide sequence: TGTGCCAGTAGTCAATTCGGCGGGCAGGTCTACAATGAGCAGTTCTTC. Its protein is CASSQFGGQVYNEQFF.